This T cell receptor beta chain was identified during a study of blood T cell repertoires in COVID-19. On the study more broadly: Samples taken during acute and convalescent COVID-19 were collected in the United States, Italy and Spain.

Sequencing was performed with immunoSEQ multiplex PCR; in TCRdb, only in-frame clones are kept and a portion is missing. The table has some 230,000 clones, 80% to 90% seen once; the top ten hold around 5.5%. Trimming removed 5 bases at V and 5 bases at J, with 9 bases between. Germline assignment: CDR1 SGHRS and CDR2 YFSETQ. This CDR3 spans 12 amino acids. The clonotype originates from a woman aged 60-75 years who had recovered from COVID-19. The J gene is TRBJ2-3, the V gene TRBV5-1; D unclear. Source material: peripheral blood. DNA of the CDR3: TGCGCCAGCAGATTCAACGGAGATACGCAGTATTTT. Its protein product is CASRFNGDTQYF.